A selection of T cell receptor beta chains follows, all from one sample in a study of blood T cell repertoires in COVID-19. Assay used: immunoSEQ multiplex PCR; TCRdb lists only in-frame clones, some missing. The sample contains about 58,000 clones, over 75% of which appear only once. Sequenced input: peripheral blood. The source of these receptors is a woman in her fifties or sixties with active COVID-19. The CDR3 runs from the conserved cysteine through the conserved F or W. The order of the fields is D gene, V gene, J gene, clone size, CDR3 DNA, CDR3 protein. D genes are given only for firm matches. The listing skips clone size in some rows; elsewhere it reads once, few, many or a size class.

.	TRBV6-6	TRBJ2-2	.	TGTGCCAGCTCGGCCGGGGAGCTGTTTTTT	CASSAGELFF
.	TRBV6-5	TRBJ2-1	.	TGTGCCAGCAGTTCCGCTCAGTTTGGGCAGATGGATGAGCAGTTCTTC	CASSSAQFGQMDEQFF
TRBD1	TRBV6-1	TRBJ1-6	few	TGTGCCAGCAGTGACGTCTGGGACAGGGTTAATTCACCCCTCCACTTT	CASSDVWDRVNSPLHF
.	TRBV4-1	TRBJ2-5	.	TGCGCCAGCAGCCTCGGACAGGAGGGGACCCAGTACTTC	CASSLGQEGTQYF
.	TRBV21-1	TRBJ2-3	.	TGTGCCAGCAGAACGGGGACAGGGGGTTGTACAGATACGCAGTATTTT	CASRTGTGGCTDTQYF
.	TRBV14	TRBJ2-3	.	TGTGCCAGCAGCTCGTTGACAGGCTACACAGATACGCAGTATTTT	CASSSLTGYTDTQYF
.	TRBV7-9	TRBJ1-4	once	TGTGCCAGCAGCAAAACCAGTTATACTAATGAAAAACTGTTTTTT	CASSKTSYTNEKLFF
TRBD2	TRBV5-6	TRBJ2-1	few	TGTGCCAGCAGCCCCAACCTAGCGGGGGGGTTGAATGAGCAGTTCTTC	CASSPNLAGGLNEQFF
TRBD1	TRBV4-2	TRBJ1-2	.	TGTGCCAGCAGCATCCCCGGGACAGGATTTAACTATGGCTACACCTTC	CASSIPGTGFNYGYTF
.	TRBV21-1	TRBJ2-5	.	TGTGCCAGCAGCAGGGCGGGGGGGGAGACCCAGTACTTC	CASSRAGGETQYF
.	TRBV9	TRBJ2-3	.	TGTGCCAGCAACGTTCTGGGTGGGGTCGGGGGAAGCACAGATACGCAGTATTTT	CASNVLGGVGGSTDTQYF
.	TRBV5-4	TRBJ1-1	once	TGTGCCAGCAGCTTGGGCGGCAGCATAAACACTGAAGCTTTCTTT	CASSLGGSINTEAFF
.	TRBV29-1	TRBJ1-2	.	TGCAGCGTTGTAGACAGCTATGGCTACACCTTC	CSVVDSYGYTF
.	TRBV9	TRBJ2-5	.	TGTGCCAGCAGCCGCGGCGGGCAAGAGACCCAGTACTTC	CASSRGGQETQYF
TRBD1	TRBV18	TRBJ2-7	.	TGTGCCACCTCCCGGGACAGTCACTCCTACGAGCAGTACTTC	CATSRDSHSYEQYF
TRBD2	TRBV10-3	TRBJ2-1	.	TGTGCCATCAGTGACCCGCGGGGAGGGGAGCAGTTCTTC	CAISDPRGGEQFF
.	TRBV14	TRBJ1-1	.	TGTGCCAGCAGCTACTATGCGGGGGCTGAAGCTTTCTTT	CASSYYAGAEAFF